Detailed here is one TCR beta chain. No antigen is known for it. No quality values exist for individual bases; no much larger clone is one base distant. The same CDR3 also results from other DNA sequences found in this sample. This sample is drawn from a study of Ad26.COV2.S vaccination and SARS-CoV-2 variants (dated by TCRdb to the early 2020s). Regarding the study in general: Donors in the vaccine arm were drawn from COV1001, a multicentre, randomized, double-blind, placebo-controlled phase I-IIa trial testing Ad26.COV2.S in healthy adults. Ad26.COV2.S was administered intramuscularly at a dose of 5x10^10 or 1x10^11 viral particles, either as one shot or as two shots given 56 days apart. TCRbeta repertoire sequencing was used to assess the specificity and breadth of SARS-CoV-2-reactive T cell receptors after Ad26.COV2.S vaccination. The TCR-sequenced set comprised roughly 30 samples: some 20 Ad26.COV2.S vaccine recipients, 5 placebo recipients and 8 SARS-CoV-2 convalescent individuals. Trial participants were randomized into five groups of five, in which low-dose or high-dose Ad26.COV2.S was given once or twice, or placebo was given on both occasions. Investigators remained blinded to trial group allocation during experiments and outcome assessment.

The full study reports these points: Compared with placebo recipients, Ad26.COV2.S recipients showed higher spike-specific TCR breadth (P = 0.0014). Vaccine and placebo recipients had similar non-spike TCR breadth, a finding consistent with the vaccine containing only spike. After vaccination, substantial breadth of spike-specific CD8+ and CD4+ T cell responses was reported. The authors noted that total T cell responses may have been underestimated by the TCR breadth and depth analyses. The study was not powered to compare responses between vaccine doses or regimens.

TCRbeta CDR3 regions were sequenced with the immunoSEQ Assay. After extraction, genomic DNA underwent amplification by bias-controlled multiplex PCR, followed by high-throughput sequencing. Per the authors' processing: To quantify the absolute abundance of every unique TCRbeta CDR3 region, sequences were collapsed and filtered. T cell fraction was estimated by normalization of TCRbeta template counts to usable DNA, with usable DNA being measured through amplification of reference genes present in all nucleated cells. Repertoire TCRs were annotated as SARS-CoV-2-specific when V gene, CDR3 amino acid sequence and J gene were exactly matched to a known reactive TCR set. The reference SARS-CoV-2 TCR set came from MIRA and was filtered for enrichment in COVID-19-positive ImmuneCODE repertoires, removing public or cross-reactive TCRs. Using the MIRA antigens, annotated TCRs were further analysed by specific ORF or by position within an ORF. Breadth was defined as annotated unique rearrangements over total unique productive rearrangements; depth was the summed frequency of those rearrangements. TCR breadth was compared between groups using two-sided Wilcoxon rank-sum tests. In TCRdb, the immuneACCESS table is reduced to in-frame sequences with V and J assigned. These tables do not hold every clone; where another copy was compared, an unresolved V gene accounts for under half, and the others remain unexplained. Clone size and V and J calls were adopted from that table, with D and trimming inferred from the DNA. In this sample the table shows approximately 300,000 clones, 85% of which occur a single time. The ten largest clones add up to around 2% of the sample.

What this sample's treatment or condition label stands for: roughly 19 received Ad26.COV2.S at low or high dose, single or two shots; about 5 received placebo; per-sample allocation not given. For vaccine and placebo recipients, the sequenced repertoires came from samples collected on day 63 after the first injection. Between 29 July and 7 August 2020, Cohort 1b enrolled fewer than 30 adults aged 18-55 years at one site in Boston, USA. Ad26.COV2.S was a replication-incompetent adenovirus type 26 vector expressing a prefusion-stabilized SARS-CoV-2 spike protein from the original Wuhan strain. V has 3 bases trimmed and J has 1 base trimmed; junction bases matching no gene number 3. The CDR3 spans 15 residues, from the cysteine through the phenylalanine. The DNA shown is the 45-base CDR3, in frame from base 1. Per the germline V gene, SGHRS is the CDR1 and YFSETQ is the CDR2.

The source was peripheral blood, collected in a trial of Ad26.COV2.S vaccine versus placebo. Here the chain combines TRBV5-1 and TRBJ2-2, and 7 junctional nucleotides match TRBD2. The TCR comes from a person aged 18 to 59 who received the Ad26.COV2.S COVID-19 vaccine or a placebo. DNA sequence: TGCGCCAGCAGCTCTTCGGGGGGGAACACCGGGGAGCTGTTTTTT. It is translated as CASSSSGGNTGELFF.